This entry concerns a single T cell receptor beta chain. Its specificity is unknown. This sample is part of a study of CD4 T cells in relation to SARS-CoV-2 and coronaviruses. Method: immunoSEQ multiplex PCR; TCRdb's copy keeps in-frame clones and lacks some. The table includes 20,000 to 25,000 clones, around 76% detected once. The unexposed donors gave CD4+ T cells in about 2011-2018, prior to COVID-19. Isolation of CD4+ T cells took place after around eleven days in culture. Sequenced: CD4+ T cells from PBMCs, cultured in vitro. The TCR was taken from a human donor in good health.

The CDR3 here is CASSKAQGRTDTQYF. CDR3 DNA: TGTGCCAGCAGCAAAGCGCAGGGTAGGACAGATACGCAGTATTTT. V gene TRBV21-1 combines with J gene TRBJ2-3; the DNA was not used to check the table's D call, TRBD1. TRBV21-1 is reported as a pseudogene. CDR3 size: 15 residues.